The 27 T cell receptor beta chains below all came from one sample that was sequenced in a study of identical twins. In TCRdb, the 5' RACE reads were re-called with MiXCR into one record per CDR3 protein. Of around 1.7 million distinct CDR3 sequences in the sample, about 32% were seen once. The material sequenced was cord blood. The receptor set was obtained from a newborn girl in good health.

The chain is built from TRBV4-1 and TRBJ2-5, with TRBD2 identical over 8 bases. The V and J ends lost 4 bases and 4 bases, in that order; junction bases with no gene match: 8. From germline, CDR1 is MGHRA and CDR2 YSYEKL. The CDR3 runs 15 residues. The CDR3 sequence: CASSLQGLGGETQYF. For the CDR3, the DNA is TGCGCCAGCAGCCTTCAGGGACTAGGTGGAGAGACCCAGTACTTC.

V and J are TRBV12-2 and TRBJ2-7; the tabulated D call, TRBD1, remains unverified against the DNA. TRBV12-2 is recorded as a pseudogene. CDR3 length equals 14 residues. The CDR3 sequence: CASRLNIRGHEQYF. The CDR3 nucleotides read TGTGCAAGTCGCTTAAACATCCGGGGACATGAGCAGTACTTC.

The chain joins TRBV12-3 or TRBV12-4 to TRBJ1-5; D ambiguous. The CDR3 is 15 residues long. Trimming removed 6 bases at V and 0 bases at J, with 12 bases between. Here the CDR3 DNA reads TGTGCCAGCAGCGCCCCGGGGTATAGCAATCAGCCCCAGCATTTT. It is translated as CASSAPGYSNQPQHF.

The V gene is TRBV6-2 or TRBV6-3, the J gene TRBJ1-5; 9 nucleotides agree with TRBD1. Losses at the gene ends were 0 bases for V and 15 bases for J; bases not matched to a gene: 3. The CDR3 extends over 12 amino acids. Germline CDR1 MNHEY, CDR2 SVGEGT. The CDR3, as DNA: TGTGCCAGCAGTTACTCGGGACAGGGCGTGCATTTT. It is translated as CASSYSGQGVHF.

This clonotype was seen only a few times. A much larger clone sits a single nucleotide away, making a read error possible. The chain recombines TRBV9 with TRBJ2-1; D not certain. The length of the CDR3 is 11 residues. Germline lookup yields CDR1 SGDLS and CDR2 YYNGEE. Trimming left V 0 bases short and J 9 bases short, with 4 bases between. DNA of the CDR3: TGTGCCAGCAGCGTAGGTATTGAGCAGTTCTTC. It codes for CASSVGIEQFF. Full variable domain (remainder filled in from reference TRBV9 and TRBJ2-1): DSGVTQTPKHLITATGQRVTLRCSPRSGDLSVYWYQQSLDQGLQFLIQYYNGEERAKGNILERFSAQQFPDLHSELNLSSLELGDSALYFCASSVGIEQFFGPGTRLTVL.

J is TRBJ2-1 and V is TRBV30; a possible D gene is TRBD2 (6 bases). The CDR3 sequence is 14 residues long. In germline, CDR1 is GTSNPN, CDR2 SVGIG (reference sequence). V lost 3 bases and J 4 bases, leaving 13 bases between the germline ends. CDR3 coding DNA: TGTGCCTGGAGCCCGGGACTCTTATACAATGAGCAGTTCTTC. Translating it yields CAWSPGLLYNEQFF.

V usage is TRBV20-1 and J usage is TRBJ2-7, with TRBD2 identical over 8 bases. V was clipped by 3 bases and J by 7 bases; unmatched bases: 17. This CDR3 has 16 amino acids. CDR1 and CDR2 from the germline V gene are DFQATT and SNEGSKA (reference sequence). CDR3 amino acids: CSASRLAQSSYNEQYF. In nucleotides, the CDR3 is TGCAGTGCTAGCCGACTAGCGCAGAGCTCCTACAATGAGCAGTACTTC.

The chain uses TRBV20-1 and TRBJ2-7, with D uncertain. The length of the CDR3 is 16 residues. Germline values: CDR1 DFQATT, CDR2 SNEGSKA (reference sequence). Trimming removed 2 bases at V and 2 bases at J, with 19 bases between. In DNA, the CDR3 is TGCAGTGCTAGATCCGCTCAGGCGGAGACCACCTACGAGCAGTACTTC. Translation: CSARSAQAETTYEQYF.

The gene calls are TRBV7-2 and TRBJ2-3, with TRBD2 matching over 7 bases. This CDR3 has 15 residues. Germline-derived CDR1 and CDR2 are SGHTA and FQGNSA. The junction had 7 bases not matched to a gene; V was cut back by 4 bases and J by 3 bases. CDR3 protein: CASSWTSVGTDTQYF. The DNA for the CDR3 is TGTGCCAGCAGCTGGACTAGTGTGGGGACAGATACGCAGTATTTT.

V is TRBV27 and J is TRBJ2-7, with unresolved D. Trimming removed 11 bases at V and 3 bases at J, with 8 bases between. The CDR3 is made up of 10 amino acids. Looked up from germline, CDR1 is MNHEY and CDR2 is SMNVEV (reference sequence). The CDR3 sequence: CAAGDYEQYF. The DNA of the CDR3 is TGTGCCGCTGGAGACTACGAGCAGTACTTC.

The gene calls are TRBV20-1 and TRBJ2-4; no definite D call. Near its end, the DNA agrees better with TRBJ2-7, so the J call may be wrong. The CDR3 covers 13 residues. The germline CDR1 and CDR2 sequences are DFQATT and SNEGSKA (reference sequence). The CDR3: CSARGSQGYEQYF. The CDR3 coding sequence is TGCAGTGCTAGAGGCTCGCAAGGCTACGAGCAGTACTTC.

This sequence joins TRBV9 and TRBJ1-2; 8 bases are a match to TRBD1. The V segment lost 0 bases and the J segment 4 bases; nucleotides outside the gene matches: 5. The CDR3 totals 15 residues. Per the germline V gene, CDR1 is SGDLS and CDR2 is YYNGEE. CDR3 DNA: TGTGCCAGCAGCGTAGGGTGGGACAGGTCCTATGGCTACACCTTC. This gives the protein CASSVGWDRSYGYTF.

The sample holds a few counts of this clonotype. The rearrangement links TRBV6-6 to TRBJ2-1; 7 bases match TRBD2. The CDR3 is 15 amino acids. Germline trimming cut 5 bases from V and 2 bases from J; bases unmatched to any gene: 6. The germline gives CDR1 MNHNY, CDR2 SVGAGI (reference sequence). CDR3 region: CASSTQREPYNEQFF. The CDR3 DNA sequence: TGTGCCAGCAGTACCCAGCGGGAACCCTACAATGAGCAGTTCTTC.

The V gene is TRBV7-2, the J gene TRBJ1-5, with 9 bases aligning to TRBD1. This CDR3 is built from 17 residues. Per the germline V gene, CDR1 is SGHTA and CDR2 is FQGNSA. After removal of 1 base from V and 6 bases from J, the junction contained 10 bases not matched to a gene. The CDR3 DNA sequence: TGTGCCAGCAGCTTAGGCTACCGGGACAGGGATACTCAGCCCCAGCATTTT. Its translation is CASSLGYRDRDTQPQHF.

CDR3 DNA: TGTGCCAGCAGTCCCGGCGGACTAGCGGATTGCAATGAGCAGTTCTTC. Its protein product is CASSPGGLADCNEQFF. The chain links TRBV6-5 to TRBJ2-1; 10 bases agree with TRBD2. CDR1 is MNHEY and CDR2 is SVGAGI in the germline V gene. The CDR3 loop spans 16 amino acids. The trim removed 5 bases at V and 6 bases at J, leaving 10 bases unmatched.

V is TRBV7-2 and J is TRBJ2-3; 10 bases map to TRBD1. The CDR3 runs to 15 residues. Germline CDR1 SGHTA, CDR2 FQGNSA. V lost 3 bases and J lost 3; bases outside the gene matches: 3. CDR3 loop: CASSLTGGWTDTQYF. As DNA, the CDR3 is TGTGCCAGCAGCTTGACAGGGGGCTGGACAGATACGCAGTATTTT.

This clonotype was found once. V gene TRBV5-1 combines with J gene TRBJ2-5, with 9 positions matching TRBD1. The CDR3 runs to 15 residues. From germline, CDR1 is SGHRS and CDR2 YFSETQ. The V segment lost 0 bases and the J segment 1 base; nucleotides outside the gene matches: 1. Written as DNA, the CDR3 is TGCGCCAGCAGCTTGGGGACAGGGGCCCAAGAGACCCAGTACTTC. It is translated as CASSLGTGAQETQYF.

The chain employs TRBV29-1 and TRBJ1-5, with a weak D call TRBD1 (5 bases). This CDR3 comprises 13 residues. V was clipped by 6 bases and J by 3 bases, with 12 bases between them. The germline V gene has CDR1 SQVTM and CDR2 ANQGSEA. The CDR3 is CSVSEGTNQPQHF. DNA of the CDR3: TGCAGCGTATCTGAAGGGACCAATCAGCCCCAGCATTTT.

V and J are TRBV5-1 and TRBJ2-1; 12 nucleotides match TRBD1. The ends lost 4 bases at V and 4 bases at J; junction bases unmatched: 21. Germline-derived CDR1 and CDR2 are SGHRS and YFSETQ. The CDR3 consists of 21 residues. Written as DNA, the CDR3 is TGCGCCAGCAGCCCAAGCTCGTCCGGGACAGGGGGCCGGGACAGATACAATGAGCAGTTCTTC. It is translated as CASSPSSSGTGGRDRYNEQFF.

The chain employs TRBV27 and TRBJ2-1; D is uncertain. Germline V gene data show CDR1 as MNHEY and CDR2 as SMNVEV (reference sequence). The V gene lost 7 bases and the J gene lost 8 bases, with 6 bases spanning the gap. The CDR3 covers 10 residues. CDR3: CASKMDEQFF. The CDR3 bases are TGTGCCAGCAAAATGGATGAGCAGTTCTTC.

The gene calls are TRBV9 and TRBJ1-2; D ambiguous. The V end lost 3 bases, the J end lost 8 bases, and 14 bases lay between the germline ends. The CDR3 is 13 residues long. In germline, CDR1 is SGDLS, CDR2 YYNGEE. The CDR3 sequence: CASSAGNRWGYTF. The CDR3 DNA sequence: TGTGCCAGCAGCGCCGGGAACAGATGGGGCTACACCTTC.

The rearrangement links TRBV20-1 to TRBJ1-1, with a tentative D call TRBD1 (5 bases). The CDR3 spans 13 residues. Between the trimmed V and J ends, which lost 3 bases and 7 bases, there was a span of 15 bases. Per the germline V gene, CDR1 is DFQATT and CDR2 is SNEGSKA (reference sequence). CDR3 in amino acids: CSASTGGENEAFF. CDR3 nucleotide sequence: TGCAGTGCTAGCACGGGGGGGGAAAATGAAGCTTTCTTT.

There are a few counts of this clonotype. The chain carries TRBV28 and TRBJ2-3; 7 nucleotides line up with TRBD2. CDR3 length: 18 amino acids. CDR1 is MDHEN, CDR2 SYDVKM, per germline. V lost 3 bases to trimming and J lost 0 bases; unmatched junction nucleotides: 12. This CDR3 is CASSFKIRLASSTDTQYF. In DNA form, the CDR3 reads TGTGCCAGCAGTTTTAAAATCCGACTAGCCTCTAGCACAGATACGCAGTATTTT. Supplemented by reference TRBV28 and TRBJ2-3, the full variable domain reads DVKVTQSSRYLVKRTGEKVFLECVQDMDHENMFWYRQDPGLGLRLIYFSYDVKMKEKGDIPEGYSVSREKKERFSLILESASTNQTSMYLCASSFKIRLASSTDTQYFGPGTRLTVL.

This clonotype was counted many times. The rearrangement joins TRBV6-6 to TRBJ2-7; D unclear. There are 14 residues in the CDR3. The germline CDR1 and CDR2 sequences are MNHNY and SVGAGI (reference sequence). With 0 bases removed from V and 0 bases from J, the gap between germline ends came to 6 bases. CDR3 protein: CASSYSGISYEQYF. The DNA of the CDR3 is TGTGCCAGCAGTTACTCGGGCATCTCCTACGAGCAGTACTTC.

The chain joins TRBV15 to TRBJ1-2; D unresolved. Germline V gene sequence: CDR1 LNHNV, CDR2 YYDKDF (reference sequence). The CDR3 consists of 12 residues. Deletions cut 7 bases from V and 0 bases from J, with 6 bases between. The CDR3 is CATISANYGYTF. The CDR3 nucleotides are TGTGCCACCATAAGCGCTAACTATGGCTACACCTTC.

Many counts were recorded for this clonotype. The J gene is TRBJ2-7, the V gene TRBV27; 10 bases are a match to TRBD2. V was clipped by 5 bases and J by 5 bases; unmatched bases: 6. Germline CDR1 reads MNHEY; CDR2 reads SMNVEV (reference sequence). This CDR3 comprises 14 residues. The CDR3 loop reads CASSPSGTSDEQYF. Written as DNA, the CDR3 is TGTGCCAGCAGTCCGTCAGGGACTAGCGACGAGCAGTACTTC.

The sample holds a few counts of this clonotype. CDR3 sequence: CASSIGPTYEQYF. The DNA for the CDR3 is TGTGCCAGCAGCATAGGCCCTACCTACGAGCAGTACTTC. This chain joins TRBV7-8 and TRBJ2-7, with D hard to call. Trimming cost V 5 bases and J 2 bases, with 10 bases left between them. The CDR3 loop spans 13 amino acids. Germline values: CDR1 SGHVS, CDR2 FQNEAQ.